These 26 T cell receptor beta chains were sequenced from one sample in a study of neoadjuvant anti-PD-1 for oral cavity cancer. The method was immunoSEQ multiplex PCR; TCRdb's version includes in-frame clones alone and lacks a portion of them. The data contain roughly 10,000 clones, around 62% of them singletons. The time point was: after neoadjuvant nivolumab, at surgical resection. The sequenced sample was tumor tissue, obtained after nivolumab (anti-PD-1) treatment. The receptors were sampled from a person aged 40 to 85 with oral cavity squamous cell carcinoma.

The chain recombines TRBV6-1 with TRBJ1-1; D ambiguous. Germline V gene sequence: CDR1 MNHNS, CDR2 SASEGT. V was cut by 5 bases and J by 5 bases, with 9 bases left in between. The CDR3 extends over 12 amino acids. The CDR3: CASSYLGTEAFF. The CDR3 nucleotides are TGTGCCAGCAGTTATCTCGGGACTGAAGCTTTCTTT.

V usage is TRBV9 and J usage is TRBJ2-1, with TRBD2 matching over 9 bases. The germline V gene has CDR1 SGDLS and CDR2 YYNGEE. V lost 0 bases and J lost 7; bases outside the gene matches: 5. CDR3 length: 15 residues. This CDR3 is CASSVASSGSNEQFF. The CDR3 DNA reads as TGTGCCAGCAGCGTAGCGAGTAGCGGGAGTAATGAGCAGTTCTTC. Supplemented by reference TRBV9 and TRBJ2-1, the full variable domain reads DSGVTQTPKHLITATGQRVTLRCSPRSGDLSVYWYQQSLDQGLQFLIQYYNGEERAKGNILERFSAQQFPDLHSELNLSSLELGDSALYFCASSVASSGSNEQFFGPGTRLTVL.

This clone was observed a handful of times. The chain employs TRBV5-5 and TRBJ2-1, with a weak D call TRBD2 (6 bases). This CDR3 contains 12 residues. Germline-derived CDR1 and CDR2 are SGHKS and YYEKEE (reference sequence). Trimming removed 4 bases at V and 11 bases at J, with 13 bases between. Here the CDR3 reads CASSLDGGKQFF. CDR3 nucleotide sequence: TGTGCCAGCAGCCTTGACGGGGGTAAGCAGTTCTTC.

The chain recombines TRBV29-1 with TRBJ1-2; no clear D gene. V was cut by 5 bases and J by 4 bases, with 11 bases left in between. The CDR3 totals 12 residues. The V gene's germline CDR1 is SQVTM and CDR2 ANQGSEA. This CDR3 is CSVTVSSYGYTF. CDR3 DNA sequence: TGCAGCGTTACCGTAAGCAGCTATGGCTACACCTTC.

The chain joins TRBV5-1 to TRBJ1-6, with 9 bases lining up with TRBD1. This CDR3 comprises 20 residues. V was clipped by 0 bases and J by 0 bases; unmatched bases: 10. Germline V lookup: CDR1 SGHRS, CDR2 YFSETQ. CDR3 residues: CASSLGDREGYSSYNSPLHF. The CDR3 nucleotides read TGCGCCAGCAGCTTGGGGGACAGGGAGGGCTACAGCTCCTATAATTCACCCCTCCACTTT.

CDR3 nucleotide sequence: TGTGCCAGCTCCCCCAGCCGGGACAGGGTTGAAAAACTGTTTTTT. Translated: CASSPSRDRVEKLFF. This chain links TRBV18 with TRBJ1-4; TRBD1 matches at 9 bases. J gave up 7 bases and V 6 bases, and 9 bases lay outside the gene matches. CDR3 length: 15 amino acids. Germline CDR1 is KGHSH and CDR2 is LQKENI.

CDR3 nucleotide sequence: TGTGCCAGCAGCTTAGAAGAGGGGGCTGAAGCTTTCTTT. Its translation is CASSLEEGAEAFF. The chain couples TRBV11-3 to TRBJ1-1; D is possibly TRBD1 (6 bases). Trimming left V 0 bases short and J 6 bases short, with 8 bases between. CDR1 and CDR2 (germline): SGHNT, YENEEA. The CDR3 runs 13 residues.

The table lists this clone with a few counts. The CDR3 is CASSLPSGKNEQFF. The CDR3 DNA sequence: TGTGCCAGCAGCTTGCCTAGCGGGAAGAATGAGCAGTTCTTC. The chain links TRBV5-6 to TRBJ2-1; 9 bases agree with TRBD2. This CDR3 is 14 amino acids long. CDR1 SGHDT and CDR2 YYEEEE come from the germline V gene. V lost 1 base, J lost 7 bases, and 3 bases stayed unmatched.

This clone showed up just a few times. The chain combines TRBV7-3 with TRBJ2-1; the match to TRBD2 covers 8 bases. V was pared by 2 bases and J by 8 bases, with 2 bases of the junction left unmatched. CDR1 SGHTA and CDR2 FQGTGA come from the germline V gene. The CDR3 consists of 13 residues. This chain's CDR3 is CASSLGLAYEQFF. In nucleotides, the CDR3 is TGTGCCAGCAGCTTAGGACTAGCCTATGAGCAGTTCTTC.

The chain recombines TRBV19 with TRBJ2-3, with TRBD2 identical over 11 bases. CDR1 is LNHDA, CDR2 SQIVND, per germline (reference sequence). J lost 0 bases, V lost 4 bases, and 6 bases had no gene match. This CDR3 comprises 17 residues. The DNA of the CDR3 is TGTGCCAGTAGTAAGGTGACTAGCGGGACTAGCACAGATACGCAGTATTTT. It encodes CASSKVTSGTSTDTQYF. Using reference TRBV19 and TRBJ2-3 for the parts outside the CDR3, the full variable domain is DGGITQSPKYLFRKEGQNVTLSCEQNLNHDAMYWYRQDPGQGLRLIYYSQIVNDFQKGDIAEGYSVSREKKESFPLTVTSAQKNPTAFYLCASSKVTSGTSTDTQYFGPGTRLTVL.

V is TRBV28 and J is TRBJ2-3; 9 bases map to TRBD2. Germline CDR1 is MDHEN and CDR2 is SYDVKM. The CDR3 sequence is 15 residues long. Trimming took 3 bases from V and 6 from J; bases not matched to a gene: 7. CDR3 DNA sequence: TGTGCCAGCAGTTTGGGTAGCGGGAGCGGGGATACGCAGTATTTT. It codes for CASSLGSGSGDTQYF.

This chain connects TRBV27 to TRBJ1-4, with 9 bases that match TRBD1. The CDR3 extends over 15 amino acids. From germline, CDR1 is MNHEY and CDR2 SMNVEV (reference sequence). V dropped 4 bases and J dropped 6; count of bases not matched to a gene: 6. This CDR3 reads CASSSRDRGDEKLFF. CDR3 bases: TGTGCCAGCAGTTCCCGTGACAGGGGGGATGAAAAACTGTTTTTT. Supplemented by reference TRBV27 and TRBJ1-4, the full variable domain reads EAQVTQNPRYLITVTGKKLTVTCSQNMNHEYMSWYRQDPGLGLRQIYYSMNVEVTDKGDVPEGYKVSRKEKRNFPLILESPSPNQTSLYFCASSSRDRGDEKLFFGSGTQLSVL.

V gene TRBV29-1 combines with J gene TRBJ1-1, with D possibly TRBD1 on 5 matching bases. Trimming took 4 bases from V and 5 from J, leaving 11 bases between them. This CDR3 is 12 amino acids long. In germline, CDR1 is SQVTM, CDR2 ANQGSEA. CDR3 residues: CSVGQGKTEAFF. The CDR3 DNA sequence: TGCAGCGTTGGTCAGGGAAAAACTGAAGCTTTCTTT. Complete variable domain (other parts from reference TRBV29-1 and TRBJ1-1): SAVISQKPSRDICQRGTSLTIQCQVDSQVTMMFWYRQQPGQSLTLIATANQGSEATYESGFVIDKFPISRPNLTFSTLTVSNMSPEDSSIYLCSVGQGKTEAFFGQGTRLTVV.

This rearrangement joins TRBV5-5 to TRBJ2-7; 9 bases are a match to TRBD1. CDR1 and CDR2 (germline): SGHKS, YYEKEE (reference sequence). The CDR3 sequence is 15 residues long. The V segment lost 4 bases and the J segment 2 bases; nucleotides outside the gene matches: 7. The CDR3 region is CASSPDRGRTYEQYF. The CDR3 DNA reads as TGTGCCAGCAGCCCGGACAGGGGAAGGACCTACGAGCAGTACTTC.

This chain uses TRBV21-1 with TRBJ2-7; the D call TRBD1 from the table was never checked on the DNA. TRBV21-1 is a recognized pseudogene. The CDR3 loop spans 14 amino acids. The CDR3 protein is CASSKGKGWYEQYF. The CDR3, as DNA: TGTGCCAGCAGCAAAGGTAAGGGGTGGTACGAGCAGTACTTC.

This sequence joins TRBV2 and TRBJ2-1, with TRBD2 as a possible D gene (5 bases). V dropped 1 base and J dropped 0 bases, with 13 bases sitting between them. The germline V gene has CDR1 SNHLY and CDR2 FYNNEI. CDR3 size: 17 residues. DNA of the CDR3: TGTGCCAGCAGTGAAGGCGTTCTGGGGAGCTCCTACAATGAGCAGTTCTTC. Its translation: CASSEGVLGSSYNEQFF.

The chain uses TRBV29-1 and TRBJ2-1; 9 bases map to TRBD2. The length of the CDR3 is 14 residues. The ends lost 4 bases at V and 6 bases at J; junction bases unmatched: 7. Per the germline V gene, CDR1 is SQVTM and CDR2 is ANQGSEA. The CDR3 nucleotides read TGCAGCGTTGTGGTTAGCGGGAGCCTCAATGAGCAGTTCTTC. This codes for CSVVVSGSLNEQFF.

The chain combines TRBV27 with TRBJ1-5; TRBD1 matches at 8 bases. In germline, CDR1 is MNHEY, CDR2 SMNVEV (reference sequence). The CDR3 is 15 amino acids. V dropped 5 bases and J dropped 3; count of bases not matched to a gene: 6. The CDR3 reads CASSPGTGVNQPQHF. CDR3 nucleotides: TGTGCCAGCAGTCCCGGGACAGGCGTCAATCAGCCCCAGCATTTT.

This clone has more than one count but fewer than ten. The chain joins TRBV28 to TRBJ1-5, with 8 bases identical to TRBD1. The germline V gene encodes CDR1 MDHEN and CDR2 SYDVKM. The length of the CDR3 is 15 residues. J gave up 9 bases and V 3 bases, and 10 bases lay outside the gene matches. As DNA, the CDR3 is TGTGCCAGCAGTTTGCCTGACAGGGGAGCGGGGCCCCAGCATTTT. It codes for CASSLPDRGAGPQHF.

Here the CDR3 reads CASSVEGEGFSTDTQYF. The DNA of the CDR3 is TGTGCCAGCAGCGTAGAGGGGGAGGGTTTTAGCACAGATACGCAGTATTTT. V gene TRBV9 combines with J gene TRBJ2-3; D is perhaps TRBD2 (7 bases). The V end lost 0 bases, the J end lost 0 bases, and 14 bases lay between the germline ends. This CDR3 comprises 17 residues. The germline CDR1 and CDR2 sequences are SGDLS and YYNGEE.

V usage is TRBV13 and J usage is TRBJ2-3, with 8 nucleotides matching TRBD2. V dropped 5 bases and J dropped 2; count of bases not matched to a gene: 9. The CDR3 sequence is 16 residues long. CDR1 and CDR2 (germline): PRHDT, FYEKMQ (reference sequence). Here the CDR3 DNA reads TGTGCCAGCAGCCAAAGAGCGGGGGCCAACACAGATACGCAGTATTTT. Encoded protein: CASSQRAGANTDTQYF.

The J gene is TRBJ1-6, the V gene TRBV7-9; 8 bases agree with TRBD1. Trimming took 5 bases from V and 7 from J; bases not matched to a gene: 10. CDR1 is SEHNR, CDR2 FQNEAQ, per germline (reference sequence). The length of the CDR3 is 16 residues. Here the CDR3 DNA reads TGTGCCAGCAGCCCGGACAGGGTAGGAAGGAATTCACCCCTCCACTTT. This codes for CASSPDRVGRNSPLHF.

The chain carries TRBV6-5 and TRBJ2-2; the match to TRBD2 covers 8 bases. CDR3 length: 14 residues. J was trimmed by 6 bases and V by 5 bases; bases with no gene match: 5. CDR1 and CDR2 (germline): MNHEY, SVGAGI. The CDR3 DNA sequence: TGTGCCAGCAGTCTAGCGGGTAGATCCGGGGAGCTGTTTTTT. It specifies CASSLAGRSGELFF.

There are a few counts of this clone. This chain links TRBV7-9 with TRBJ1-5; TRBD1 might be the D (5 bases). The length of the CDR3 is 16 residues. Germline values: CDR1 SEHNR, CDR2 FQNEAQ (reference sequence). V was trimmed by 5 bases and J by 3 bases, leaving 17 bases between them. The CDR3 spells CASSHESRGTNQPQHF. The CDR3 DNA sequence: TGTGCCAGCAGCCACGAGAGCCGGGGGACCAATCAGCCCCAGCATTTT.

This clone qualifies as medium-sized (0.01 to 0.1%). J is TRBJ2-5 and V is TRBV4-1; 7 bases line up with TRBD2. V shed 6 bases and J 5 bases; nucleotides not matched to a gene: 12. The germline gives CDR1 MGHRA, CDR2 YSYEKL. CDR3 size: 15 residues. The CDR3 nucleotides are TGCGCCAGCAGTCATAATTTGCGGGGGACTGAGACCCAGTACTTC. Protein sequence: CASSHNLRGTETQYF.

There are a few counts of this clone. The chain carries TRBV5-1 and TRBJ2-1; D unresolved. The CDR3 spans 15 residues. V lost 4 bases to trimming and J lost 0 bases, with 11 bases between them. Germline assignment: CDR1 SGHRS and CDR2 YFSETQ. The CDR3 DNA reads TGCGCCAGCAGCCGCGACCCCAGCTCCTACAATGAGCAGTTCTTC. Protein: CASSRDPSSYNEQFF.